This T cell receptor (beta chain) was found in a study of blood T cells in healthy people across ages. Overall study results and limits: Leaving the PBMCs unsorted stopped any conclusive comparison of naive versus antigen-experienced cells. Diversity of TCR beta correlated strongly with naive T cell percentage.

The table lists this clonotype with a few counts. What it binds is unknown. A J-beta primer mix and a sample-barcoded 5' primer were used in a second PCR of about 6 to 12 cycles. TCRdb redid the calling of the 5' RACE reads with MiXCR, one entry per CDR3 protein. The sample has 1.8 million or so distinct CDR3 sequences, about two fifths seen once. Sequenced material: blood. This receptor was taken from a human donor in good health.

CDR3 DNA sequence: TGCAGCGCCAGGACTAGCGGGGGGGCAAGTGAGCAGTTCTTC. Its translation is CSARTSGGASEQFF. The chain joins TRBV29-1 to TRBJ2-1; the match to TRBD2 covers 15 bases. This CDR3 has 14 amino acids. CDR1 SQVTM and CDR2 ANQGSEA come from the germline V gene. V shed 7 bases, J shed 9 bases, and the junction held 7 bases outside the gene matches.